Listed below are T cell receptor beta chains from one sample, sequenced in a study of T cell repertoires in cytomegalovirus infection. One entry per CDR3 protein results from TCRdb running MiXCR on the reads. The table shows 200,000 to 300,000 distinct CDR3 sequences, with about 12% occurring only once. The source material was PBMCs. The receptors derive from a human donor in good health (CMV status not recorded). Some clones in this sample may be carry-over from other donors' samples. Both conserved end residues are part of each CDR3. A D gene is named only where the DNA matches it firmly. Clone size is given for some rows only: seen once, a few or many times, or a class if the clone is expanded.

V gene	J gene	clone size	D gene	CDR3 protein	CDR3 DNA
TRBV5-6	TRBJ1-4	NA	NA	CASSLYSLEKLFF	TGTGCCAGCAGCTTGTACAGCCTTGAAAAACTGTTTTTT
TRBV4-2	TRBJ2-1	many	TRBD2	CASSQARLAGGIGNEQFF	TGTGCCAGCAGCCAAGCCCGACTAGCGGGAGGGATTGGCAATGAGCAGTTCTTC
TRBV5-4	TRBJ2-1	few	TRBD1	CASILLGQGSDEQFF	TGTGCCAGCATCCTCCTTGGACAGGGTAGCGATGAGCAGTTCTTC
TRBV7-2	TRBJ2-7	many	NA	CASSPKAYEQYF	TGTGCCAGCAGCCCGAAAGCCTACGAGCAGTACTTC
TRBV7-2	TRBJ1-1	many	NA	CASSFQENTEAFF	TGTGCCAGCAGCTTTCAAGAAAACACTGAAGCTTTCTTT
TRBV7-3	TRBJ2-1	NA	NA	CASSLSQGMGSYNEQFF	TGTGCCAGCAGCTTAAGCCAGGGGATGGGCTCCTACAATGAGCAGTTCTTC
TRBV7-2	TRBJ1-6	many	NA	CASSLVGQNSPLHF	TGTGCCAGCAGCTTAGTGGGACAAAATTCACCCCTCCACTTT
TRBV7-2	TRBJ2-7	many	NA	CASSLGPANHEQYF	TGTGCCAGCAGCCTTGGGCCCGCCAACCACGAGCAGTACTTC
TRBV19	TRBJ2-3	NA	TRBD2	CASSIASGREWADTQYF	TGTGCCAGTAGTATAGCCTCGGGGAGGGAGTGGGCAGATACGCAGTATTTT
TRBV29-1	TRBJ1-5	many	NA	CSIPPGLPDYFSNQPQHF	TGCAGCATCCCTCCAGGCCTCCCTGATTACTTTAGCAATCAGCCCCAGCATTTT